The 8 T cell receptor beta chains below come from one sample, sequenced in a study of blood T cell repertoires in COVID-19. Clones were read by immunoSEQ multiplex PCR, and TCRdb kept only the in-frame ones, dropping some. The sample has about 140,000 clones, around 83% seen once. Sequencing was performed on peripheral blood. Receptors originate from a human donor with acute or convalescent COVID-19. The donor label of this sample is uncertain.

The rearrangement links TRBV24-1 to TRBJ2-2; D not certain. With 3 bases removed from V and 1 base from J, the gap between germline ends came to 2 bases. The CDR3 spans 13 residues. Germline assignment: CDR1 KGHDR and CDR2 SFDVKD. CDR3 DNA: TGTGCCACCAGTGATCAGAACACCGGGGAGCTGTTTTTT. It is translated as CATSDQNTGELFF.

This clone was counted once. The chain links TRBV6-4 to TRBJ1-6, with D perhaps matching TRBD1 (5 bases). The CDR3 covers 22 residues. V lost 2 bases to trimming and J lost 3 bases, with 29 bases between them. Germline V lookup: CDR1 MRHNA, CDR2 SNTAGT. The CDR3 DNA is TGTGCCAGCAGTGACCACCAGGGCGATGGCCAGAGCGAACTGGACTATAATTCACCCCTCCACTTT. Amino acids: CASSDHQGDGQSELDYNSPLHF.

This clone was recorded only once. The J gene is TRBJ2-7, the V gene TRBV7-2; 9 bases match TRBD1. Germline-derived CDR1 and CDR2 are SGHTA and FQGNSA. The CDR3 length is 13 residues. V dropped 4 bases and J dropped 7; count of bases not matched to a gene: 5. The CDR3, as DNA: TGTGCCAGCAGCTCTGGACAGGGGCGAGAGCAGTACTTC. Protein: CASSSGQGREQYF.

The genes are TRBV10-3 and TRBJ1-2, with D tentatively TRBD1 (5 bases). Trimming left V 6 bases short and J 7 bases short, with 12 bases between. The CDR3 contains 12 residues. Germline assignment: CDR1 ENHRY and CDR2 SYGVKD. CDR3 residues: CAIRSQGVGYTF. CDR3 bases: TGTGCCATCAGGTCCCAGGGTGTTGGCTACACCTTC.

CDR3 sequence reads: CASSPSFGVMNTEAFF. CDR3 bases: TGTGCCAGCAGCCCCTCGTTTGGAGTCATGAACACTGAAGCTTTCTTT. V usage is TRBV11-2 and J usage is TRBJ1-1; D unclear. The CDR3 runs to 16 residues. Germline-derived CDR1 and CDR2 are SGHAT and FQNNGV. V gave up 5 bases and J gave up 0 bases, with 16 bases separating them.

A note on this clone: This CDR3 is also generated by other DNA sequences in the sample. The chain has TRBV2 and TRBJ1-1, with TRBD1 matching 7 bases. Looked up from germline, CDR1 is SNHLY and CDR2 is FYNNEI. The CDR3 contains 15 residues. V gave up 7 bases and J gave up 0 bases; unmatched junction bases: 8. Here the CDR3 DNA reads TGTGCCAGCACCTTTGGGGGACAGATGAACACTGAAGCTTTCTTT. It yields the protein CASTFGGQMNTEAFF. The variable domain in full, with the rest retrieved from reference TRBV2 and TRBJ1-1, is EPEVTQTPSHQVTQMGQEVILRCVPISNHLYFYWYRQILGQKVEFLVSFYNNEISEKSEIFDDQFSVERPDGSNFTLKIRSTKLEDSAMYFCASTFGGQMNTEAFFGQGTRLTVV.

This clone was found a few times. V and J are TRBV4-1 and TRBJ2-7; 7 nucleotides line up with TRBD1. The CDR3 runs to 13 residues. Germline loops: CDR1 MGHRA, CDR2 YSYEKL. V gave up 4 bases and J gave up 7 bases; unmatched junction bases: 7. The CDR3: CASSRAQGEEQYV. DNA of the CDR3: TGCGCCAGCAGCCGGGCCCAGGGGGAAGAGCAGTACGTC.

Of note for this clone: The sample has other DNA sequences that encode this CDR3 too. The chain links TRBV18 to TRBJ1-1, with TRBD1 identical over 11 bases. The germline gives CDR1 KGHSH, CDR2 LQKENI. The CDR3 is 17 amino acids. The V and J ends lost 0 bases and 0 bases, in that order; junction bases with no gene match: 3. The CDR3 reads CASSPPGQGAMNTEAFF. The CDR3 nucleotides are TGTGCCAGCTCACCACCTGGACAGGGGGCCATGAACACTGAAGCTTTCTTT.